This T cell receptor (beta chain) was identified during a study of vaccination and CD4 T cells after COVID-19. Cultured CD4+ T-cell DNA underwent Oncomine TCR Beta short-read sequencing. MiXCR, run by TCRdb on the PCR reads, gives a single entry per CDR3 protein. The data hold about 25,000 distinct CDR3 sequences, with more than 40% observed a single time. About this clonotype: The antigen is undetermined.

The ends lost 6 bases at V and 0 bases at J; junction bases unmatched: 8. This CDR3 is built from 14 residues. Germline-derived CDR1 and CDR2 are SQVTM and ANQGSEA. As for treatment: roughly ten-day PBMC culture with coronavirus spike peptide pools or control peptides (ViraFEST assay). Overall study findings and caveats: A median of approximately 90% of reactive clones, in convalescent patients, became evident only post-vaccination.

This receptor was identified in a human donor who had recovered from COVID-19. The genes are TRBV29-1 and TRBJ2-7, with 7 nucleotides matching TRBD1. The sample consisted of CD4+ T cells from blood, cultured in vitro. The CDR3 sequence: CSVGRGSISYEQYF. The CDR3 DNA reads as TGCAGCGTGGGCAGGGGGTCGATCTCCTACGAGCAGTACTTC.